This TCR beta chain is from a study of T cell repertoires in cytomegalovirus infection. Study at large: Used in the study were CMV epitopes, some recently identified and HLA-C-restricted, others well-studied and HLA-B-restricted. Public TCR beta signature analysis indicated the presence of both CMV infection and matching HLA type.

The ends were cut back, 5 bases at V and 2 bases at J, with 12 bases in the middle. Germline CDR1 LNHDA, CDR2 SQIVND (reference sequence). The CDR3 extends over 14 amino acids. Using its own MiXCR run on the reads, TCRdb lists one record per CDR3 protein. The repertoire holds 100,000 to 150,000 distinct CDR3 sequences, around 32% seen once, with approximately 50% in the top ten. Remarks on this clonotype: Antigen specificity is unknown.

The clonotype originates from a human donor in good health (CMV status not recorded). Some clones in this sample may be carry-over from other donors' samples. This chain connects TRBV19 to TRBJ1-1, with unresolved D. This sample comprised CD8+ T cells from cultured PBMCs, obtained from culture after CMV antigen stimulation. CDR3 amino acids: CASSLSGGNTEAFF. The CDR3 coding sequence is TGTGCCAGTAGTCTTTCAGGCGGAAACACTGAAGCTTTCTTT.